This T cell receptor beta chain was identified during a study of blood T cells in healthy people across ages. As concerns this clonotype: Its antigen is currently unknown.

Extraction of total RNA produced a minimum of 5.5 micrograms from each sample. The CDR3 runs 14 residues. The V and J ends lost 3 bases and 1 base respectively, with 10 bases between them. Per the germline V gene, CDR1 is DFQATT and CDR2 is SNEGSKA (reference sequence). With a J-beta primer mix and a sample-barcoded 5' primer, a second PCR ran about 6 to 11 cycles. In TCRdb, the 5' RACE reads were re-called with MiXCR into one record per CDR3 protein. This table holds 1.8 million or so distinct CDR3 sequences, roughly two fifths found once. Study findings and constraints: Naive CD4+ cell counts and diversity both ran higher in long-lived than in aged donors. The study lacked donor CMV status, which possibly confounded expanded clonotype changes. Researchers judged that diversity estimates from one million T cells fell short of true values.

The sequencing sample was made of blood. The chain links TRBV20-1 to TRBJ2-1; D is unresolved. The origin of this receptor is a human donor in good health. CDR3 sequence reads: CSARFGSSYNEQFF. In nucleotides, the CDR3 is TGCAGTGCTAGGTTCGGTTCTTCCTACAATGAGCAGTTCTTC.